The rows below give T cell receptor beta chains drawn from one sample of a study of Ad26.COV2.S vaccination and SARS-CoV-2 variants. The assay was immunoSEQ multiplex PCR, and TCRdb's table has in-frame clones only and misses some. The data hold more than 250,000 clones, with around 87% observed a single time. The material was peripheral blood, obtained in a trial of Ad26.COV2.S vaccine versus placebo. Receptors were obtained from a person aged 18 to 65 who received the Ad26.COV2.S COVID-19 vaccine or a placebo. The CDR3 runs from the conserved cysteine through the conserved F or W. A D gene is named only where the DNA matches it firmly. Rows give clone size only sometimes, using once, few, many, or a class for an expanded clone.

v_call	j_call	d_call	clone_size	cdr3_nt	cdr3_aa
TRBV6-5	TRBJ1-1	.	.	TGTGCCAGCAACGGAGGGAATCGGGCAACGGCTTTCTTT	CASNGGNRATAFF
TRBV10-3	TRBJ2-7	.	few	TGTGCCATCGACAGTGGGAGCTCCTACGAGCAGTACTTC	CAIDSGSSYEQYF
TRBV27	TRBJ2-6	TRBD1	.	TGTGCCAGCAGTGGAGGGACAGGTAACTCTGGGGCCAACGTCCTGACTTTC	CASSGGTGNSGANVLTF
TRBV19	TRBJ1-1	TRBD1	.	TGTGCCACCCAGGGGGGCACTGAAGCTTTCTTT	CATQGGTEAFF
TRBV5-4	TRBJ2-2	TRBD1	.	TGTGCCAGCAGCTTGGCGGACAGGTCCGCCGGGGAGCTGTTTTTT	CASSLADRSAGELFF
TRBV3-1/TRBV3-2	TRBJ2-7	.	.	TGTGCCAGCAGCCAATTCGGCGCTAAGTACGAGCAGTACTTC	CASSQFGAKYEQYF
TRBV25-1	TRBJ1-5	TRBD1	.	TGTGCCAGCAGTGAGGGGCGTGACAGGGGTGGGCCCCAGCATTTT	CASSEGRDRGGPQHF
TRBV7-8	TRBJ2-6	.	.	TGTGCCAGCAGCTTAGCCCCGGGGAGAACTGGGGCCAACGTCCTGACTTTC	CASSLAPGRTGANVLTF
TRBV20-1	TRBJ2-2	.	.	TGCAGTGCTAGTCCGGGCCGGTTCAGAGTTCCCGGGGAGCTGTTTTTT	CSASPGRFRVPGELFF
TRBV19	TRBJ2-7	.	.	TGTGCCAGTAGTACTCCGGGACAATCCTACGAGCAGTACTTC	CASSTPGQSYEQYF
TRBV6-2/TRBV6-3	TRBJ1-1	.	.	TGTGCCAGCAGTTACCGGGGGTACACTGAAGCTTTCTTT	CASSYRGYTEAFF
TRBV7-9	TRBJ1-5	.	.	TGTGCCAGCAGCTTAGTAGGGTACCCAAATCAGCCCCAGCATTTT	CASSLVGYPNQPQHF
TRBV6-5	TRBJ2-3	.	once	TGTGCCAGCAGTTACCTCTTCGGATCAGATACGCAGTATTTT	CASSYLFGSDTQYF
TRBV5-6	TRBJ1-6	.	.	TGTGCCAGCAGCTTGGACCTCGGGCAGGGGTATTCACCCCTCCACTTT	CASSLDLGQGYSPLHF
TRBV19	TRBJ2-6	TRBD1	.	TGTGCCAGTAGTATGAGGCAGGGGGCGCCAGGGGCCAACGTCCTGACTTTC	CASSMRQGAPGANVLTF
TRBV25-1	TRBJ2-7	.	.	TGTGCCAGCAGAGGAAGCAGGCCGGGGGAGCAGTACTTC	CASRGSRPGEQYF
TRBV4-1	TRBJ2-7	TRBD1	.	TGCGCCAGCAGCTTCCGGGACAGGGGTCCCTACGAGCAGTACTTC	CASSFRDRGPYEQYF
TRBV5-1	TRBJ1-6	TRBD1	.	TGCGCCAGCAGCTTTGGACAGGGGGCTAGTTCACCCCTCCACTTT	CASSFGQGASSPLHF
TRBV9	TRBJ1-5	.	.	TGTGCCAGCAGCGTAGGAACAGCGAATCAGCCCCAGCATTTT	CASSVGTANQPQHF
TRBV28	TRBJ2-7	.	once	TGTGCCAGTAAGATATACCACGAGCAGTACTTC	CASKIYHEQYF
TRBV7-6	TRBJ2-7	.	.	TGTGCCAGCAGCCCCGCCCCCGGTCCCAAGAACGAGCAGTACTTC	CASSPAPGPKNEQYF